This note documents a single TCR beta chain sequence. Its matching antigen is unknown. These data come from a study of OX40 agonist ivuxolimab in advanced cancers. Study-wide findings and caveats: Researchers did not establish what antigens the expanded peripheral T cells target.

V lost 1 base to trimming and J lost 0 bases, with 12 bases between them. The CDR3 spans 16 residues. Germline V gene lookup returns CDR1 MGHRA and CDR2 YSYEKL. Clones were read by immunoSEQ multiplex PCR, and TCRdb kept only the in-frame ones, dropping some. The sample shows some 77,000 clones, about 93% of them seen only once. The V and J genes are TRBV4-1 and TRBJ1-1; D uncertain. Specimen: CD4+ or CD8+ T cells sorted from blood, collected in a trial of the OX40 agonist ivuxolimab. This clonotype was obtained from an adult with an advanced solid tumor such as melanoma, head and neck, liver or kidney cancer. The CDR3 reads CASSQALRSMNTEAFF. DNA of the CDR3: TGCGCCAGCAGCCAAGCCCTGAGGAGCATGAACACTGAAGCTTTCTTT.